This TCR beta chain was documented in a study of blood T cell repertoires in COVID-19 (TCRdb year 2020). In terms of the full investigation: The collaborator samples originated in the United States, Italy and Spain and spanned the acute and convalescent phases of COVID-19. The prospective study material was composed of cDNA or gDNA derived from T cells, B-cell-depleted T cells, or PBMCs. Deeply sampled blood TCRbeta repertoires from subjects exposed to, actively infected with, or recovered from COVID-19 were included in the dataset. The repertoires were made available in a free public database intended to serve as a resource for research on the immune response to SARS-CoV-2. The samples were drawn from two sources: the first 160 participants of the ongoing ImmuneRACE study, and fewer than 1,500 subjects contributed by 6 global collaborators. Nearly every sample came with metadata listing a de-identified subject ID, COVID-19 status, age in years and sex. Where HLA class I and class II types were available, the types were taken from metadata supplied by the sample provider, not from assay-based typing.

The CDR3 goes from the cysteine to the phenylalanine over 15 residues. Only the CDR3 region is kept as DNA, spanning 45 bases read in frame from base 1. V is shortened by 3 bases, J by 4 bases, and the region joining them spans 15 bases. Reading the germline V gene (reference sequence) gives CDR1 LNHDA and CDR2 SQIVND. The immunoSEQ Assay, a bias-controlled multiplex PCR, was used to amplify TCRbeta CDR3 regions from genomic DNA. The original methods were these. Within the assay, amplification of reference gene primers was used to estimate how many nucleated cells each sample contained. To quantify the absolute abundance of each unique TCRbeta CDR3 rearrangement, sequence reads were collapsed and filtered. For each sample, productive Simpson clonality was calculated as the square root of Simpson's diversity index over productive rearrangements. TCRdb obtained this table from immuneACCESS and retained in-frame rearrangements with V and J assigned. These tables miss some clones; where compared with another copy, unresolved V genes account for less than half of the shortfall, and the remainder is unexplained. V and J calls and clone size come straight from that table; D and trimming were deduced from the DNA. This sample comprises fewer than 250,000 clones, about 85% of them detected only once. The biggest ten clones account for 0.72% of the sample.

Broader findings and caveats from the paper: How much clinical and demographic metadata was included differed by source and by participant, and the metadata was provided uncurated.

The collaborating institutions used their own protocols to collect whole blood in K2EDTA tubes. Collaborator samples were shipped for TCRbeta analysis as frozen whole blood, isolated PBMCs, or DNA extracted from either sample type. Only a few counts were recorded for this clone. The target of this receptor is not known. No base quality information exists; no much larger clone differs at one position. The sample was peripheral blood. The V and J segments used are TRBV19 and TRBJ1-1; no D gene can be assigned with confidence. The sequence derives from a man aged 40-49 years with acute or convalescent COVID-19. The CDR3 reads CASSIVGGRFTEAFF. The nucleotide sequence reads TGTGCCAGTAGTATCGTCGGAGGGAGATTCACTGAAGCTTTCTTT.